Listed here is a single TCR beta chain. Antigen unknown. The data are from a study of early T cells in non-severe SARS-CoV-2 infection. Study at large: RNA in bulk from unsorted whole blood was sequenced, and chains were unpaired.

Study-level points and caveats: Missing private and CD4 specificities, VDJdb matching favored anti-spike CD8 responses.

Individual cDNA molecules each received unique molecular identifiers attached to them. TCRdb called the 5' RACE reads again in MiXCR, with one record for every CDR3 protein. The repertoire holds about 75,000 distinct CDR3 sequences, with about 10% as singletons. The sequence came from an adult who was a healthcare worker with PCR-confirmed SARS-CoV-2 infection or an uninfected control (not recorded which). The input for sequencing was whole blood, taken at baseline.

CDR3 in amino acids: CASSVGGGEQYF. The DNA for the CDR3 is TGTGCCAGCAGCGTAGGCGGGGGAGAGCAGTACTTC. This chain links TRBV9 with TRBJ2-7; TRBD2 agrees at 7 bases. The CDR3 contains 12 residues. Germline trimming cut 0 bases from V and 7 bases from J; bases unmatched to any gene: 1. From germline, CDR1 is SGDLS and CDR2 YYNGEE.